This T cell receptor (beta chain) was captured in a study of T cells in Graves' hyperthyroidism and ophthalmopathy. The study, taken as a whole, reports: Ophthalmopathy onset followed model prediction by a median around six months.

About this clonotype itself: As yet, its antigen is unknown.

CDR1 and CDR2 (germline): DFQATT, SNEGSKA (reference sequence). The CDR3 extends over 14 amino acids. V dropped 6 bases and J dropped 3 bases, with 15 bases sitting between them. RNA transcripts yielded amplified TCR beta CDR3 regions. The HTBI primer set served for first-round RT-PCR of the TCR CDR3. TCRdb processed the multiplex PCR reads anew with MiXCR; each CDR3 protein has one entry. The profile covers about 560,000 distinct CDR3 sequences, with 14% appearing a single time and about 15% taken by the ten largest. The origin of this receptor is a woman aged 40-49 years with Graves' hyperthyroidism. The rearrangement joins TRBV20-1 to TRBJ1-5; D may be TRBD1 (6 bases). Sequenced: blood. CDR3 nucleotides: TGCAGTGCACCTTCCGGACAGCCCAATCAGCCCCAGCATTTT. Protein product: CSAPSGQPNQPQHF.